This T cell receptor (beta chain) was documented in a study of STAT5B mutations in CD4+ large granular lymphocyte leukemia. Study observations and caveats: Approximately 25% of private leukemic clonotypes occurred rarely in other patients' non-leukemic repertoires.

V shed 2 bases and J 1 base; nucleotides not matched to a gene: 9. Germline assignment: CDR1 SGHTA and CDR2 FQGNSA. The CDR3 runs to 17 residues. As to this clone: Its antigen is as yet unknown.

The survey-level immunoSEQ assay was used. Source study methods: A productive frequency of 2.59 x 10-5 was the lowest detectable. The data were produced by immunoSEQ multiplex PCR, yet TCRdb's version contains in-frame clones alone and is incomplete. That table supplies the V and J calls and clone size; D and trimming were determined from the DNA. The sample includes approximately 32,000 clones, about 70% seen only once; the top ten take 2%. This chain connects TRBV7-2 to TRBJ2-5; 8 bases line up with TRBD2. Input material: CD4+ T cells from blood buffy coats. The sequence was collected from a human donor in good health. CDR3 DNA: TGTGCCAGCAGCTTAACTCTTCCGGGAGGGGGCCAAGAGACCCAGTACTTC. It codes for CASSLTLPGGGQETQYF.